These 3 T cell receptor beta chains came from one sample sequenced in a study of blood T cell repertoires in COVID-19. TCRdb's table, derived via immunoSEQ multiplex PCR, lists solely in-frame clones and lacks some. The sample yields about 230,000 clones, around 80% seen once. The sample was peripheral blood. All receptors come from a man aged 35 to 55 with acute or convalescent COVID-19.

V usage is TRBV25-1 and J usage is TRBJ1-2; 9 nucleotides align to TRBD1. The CDR3 has 16 amino acids. In germline, CDR1 is MGHDK, CDR2 SYGVNS. Trimming removed 2 bases from V and 3 bases from J; junction bases left unmatched: 7. CDR3 region: CASSEMYRDRDYGYTF. CDR3 DNA sequence: TGTGCCAGCAGTGAAATGTACCGGGACAGGGACTATGGCTACACCTTC.

The chain has TRBV5-4 and TRBJ2-1; perhaps TRBD1 as D (6 bases). Trimming pared 4 bases from V and 7 bases from J, leaving 12 bases between. The CDR3 is made up of 13 amino acids. CDR1 is SGHNT and CDR2 is YYREEE in the germline V gene (reference sequence). Here the CDR3 DNA reads TGTGCCAGCAGCACTCAGGGGTCAAATGAGCAGTTCTTC. Its protein product is CASSTQGSNEQFF.

CDR3 region: CASSGPGVLNTEAFF. The CDR3 DNA is TGTGCCAGTAGTGGCCCCGGAGTTCTGAACACTGAAGCTTTCTTT. The rearrangement joins TRBV19 to TRBJ1-1; D remains unclear. The ends were cut back, 5 bases at V and 0 bases at J, with 13 bases in the middle. The CDR3 runs 15 residues. Per the germline V gene, CDR1 is LNHDA and CDR2 is SQIVND (reference sequence). The whole variable domain, filled in from reference TRBV19 and TRBJ1-1, reads DGGITQSPKYLFRKEGQNVTLSCEQNLNHDAMYWYRQDPGQGLRLIYYSQIVNDFQKGDIAEGYSVSREKKESFPLTVTSAQKNPTAFYLCASSGPGVLNTEAFFGQGTRLTVV.